The sequence of this T cell receptor (beta chain) was determined in a study of blood T cell repertoires in COVID-19. Clones were sequenced by immunoSEQ multiplex PCR, and TCRdb holds only the in-frame ones, with some missing. The sample gives around 110,000 clones, 70% to 85% of which show up once; 7.5% is in the top ten. The CDR3 runs 15 residues. Germline V gene lookup returns CDR1 MNHEY and CDR2 SVGAGI. V lost 6 bases and J 1 base, leaving 16 bases between the germline ends. The clonotype comes from a man between 65 and 85 years old with active or convalescent COVID-19. Sequenced input: peripheral blood. This chain joins TRBV6-5 and TRBJ2-7; TRBD1 might be the D (6 bases). CDR3 sequence: CASSLGQGISYEQYF. CDR3 nucleotide sequence: TGTGCCAGCAGCCTCGGGCAGGGGATATCCTACGAGCAGTACTTC.